These T cell receptor beta chains were read from a single sample in a study of blood T cell repertoires in COVID-19. Using immunoSEQ multiplex PCR, the repertoire was profiled, and TCRdb retains in-frame clones only, with some absent. Of some 97,000 clones detected, approximately 89% appear once; the ten largest clones hold 0.97%. Sequencing was done on a sample of peripheral blood. The receptors here all came from a man in his fifties or sixties with acute or convalescent COVID-19. Each CDR3 is given with its conserved first and last residue. The order of the fields is J gene, clone size, V gene, D gene, CDR3 protein, CDR3 DNA. A D gene is named only where the DNA matches it firmly. A row's size may be missing; if present it is once, few, many or a size class.

TRBJ1-4 | . | TRBV7-9 | . | CASSLGDRTNEKLFF | TGTGCCAGCAGCTTAGGAGACAGGACAAATGAAAAACTGTTTTTT
TRBJ1-1 | . | TRBV21-1 | . | CACNYEGVNTEAFF | TGTGCCTGTAACTACGAGGGGGTGAACACTGAAGCTTTCTTT
TRBJ2-1 | once | TRBV24-1 | TRBD2 | CATSDRTLGLAFNEQFF | TGTGCCACCAGTGACCGCACCCTGGGACTAGCGTTCAATGAGCAGTTCTTC
TRBJ1-2 | . | TRBV5-1 | TRBD1 | CASSLGGQGVGGYTF | TGCGCCAGCAGCTTGGGGGGACAGGGAGTTGGAGGCTACACCTTC
TRBJ2-1 | . | TRBV2 | TRBD2 | CASSEEGREVYNEQFF | TGTGCCAGCAGTGAGGAGGGGCGGGAGGTATACAATGAGCAGTTCTTC
TRBJ2-5 | few | TRBV7-2 | TRBD2 | CASSWSLAGQQETQYF | TGTGCCAGCAGCTGGTCTCTAGCGGGCCAACAAGAGACCCAGTACTTC
TRBJ2-7 | . | TRBV19 | TRBD1 | CASSIDGTGSHYEQYF | TGTGCCAGTAGTATAGACGGGACAGGAAGTCACTACGAGCAGTACTTC
TRBJ1-5 | once | TRBV19 | . | CASSTYREPNQPQHF | TGTGCCAGTAGTACCTACAGGGAGCCCAATCAGCCCCAGCATTTT
TRBJ1-2 | . | TRBV15 | TRBD1 | CATSRDLTGVNYGYTF | TGTGCCACCAGCAGAGATCTAACAGGGGTCAACTATGGCTACACCTTC
TRBJ1-4 | . | TRBV5-6 | . | CASSLGGRRVNEKLFF | TGTGCCAGCAGCTTGGGCGGGCGTCGTGTGAATGAAAAACTGTTTTTT
TRBJ2-3 | . | TRBV9 | TRBD2 | CASSASVLGLKNF | TGTGCCAGCAGTGCGTCAGTCCTGGGACTAAAAAATTTT
TRBJ2-1 | . | TRBV27 | . | CASSSGVPNEQFF | TGTGCCAGCAGTTCGGGGGTACCCAATGAGCAGTTCTTC
TRBJ1-5 | . | TRBV28 | . | CASSSNRASNQPQHF | TGTGCCAGCAGTTCGAACAGGGCTTCCAATCAGCCCCAGCATTTT
TRBJ1-5 | . | TRBV29-1 | . | CSVAGGADQPQHF | TGCAGCGTTGCGGGGGGGGCGGATCAGCCCCAGCATTTT
TRBJ1-5 | . | TRBV27 | . | CASSARRGEKPQHF | TGTGCCAGCAGCGCGAGGAGGGGAGAAAAACCCCAGCATTTT
TRBJ2-5 | once | TRBV20-1 | . | CSARERETQYF | TGCAGTGCTAGAGAGAGAGAGACCCAGTACTTC
TRBJ1-6 | . | TRBV5-5 | . | CASSLGTGTYNSPLHF | TGTGCCAGCAGCTTGGGTACGGGGACATATAATTCACCCCTCCACTTT
TRBJ1-2 | . | TRBV29-1 | . | CSVGLPGTNFNYGYTF | TGCAGCGTTGGGCTTCCCGGGACAAACTTTAACTATGGCTACACCTTC
TRBJ1-1 | few | TRBV9 | . | CASSPAVQQGDEAFF | TGTGCCAGCAGCCCCGCAGTCCAACAGGGTGACGAAGCTTTCTTT
TRBJ2-3 | . | TRBV18 | . | CASSPAGWDTQYF | TGTGCCAGCTCACCAGCAGGGTGGGATACGCAGTATTTT